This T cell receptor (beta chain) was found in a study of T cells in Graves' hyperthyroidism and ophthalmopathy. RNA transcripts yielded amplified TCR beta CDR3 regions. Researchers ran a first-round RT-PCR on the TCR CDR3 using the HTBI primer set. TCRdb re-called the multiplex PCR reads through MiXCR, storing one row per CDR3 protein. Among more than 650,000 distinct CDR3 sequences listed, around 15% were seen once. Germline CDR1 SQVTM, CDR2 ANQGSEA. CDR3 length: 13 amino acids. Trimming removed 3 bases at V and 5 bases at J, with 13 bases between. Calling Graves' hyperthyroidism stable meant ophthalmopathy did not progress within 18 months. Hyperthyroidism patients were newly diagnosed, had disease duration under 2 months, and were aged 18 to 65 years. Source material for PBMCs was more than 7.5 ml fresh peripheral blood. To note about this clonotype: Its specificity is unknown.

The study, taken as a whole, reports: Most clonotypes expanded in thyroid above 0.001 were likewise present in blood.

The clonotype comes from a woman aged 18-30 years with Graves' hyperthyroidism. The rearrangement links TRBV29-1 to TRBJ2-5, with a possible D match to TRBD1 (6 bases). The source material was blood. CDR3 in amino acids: CSVEDSPRETQYF. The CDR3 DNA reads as TGCAGCGTTGAGGACAGCCCGAGGGAGACCCAGTACTTC.